This T cell receptor (beta chain) is from a study of shared clonotypes between healthy human individuals. On the study more broadly: CD8 memory received one plate per donor, CD8 naive two, CD4 memory three and CD4 naive three. Findings and caveats of the study: Naive subsets generally exceeded memory subsets in estimated richness. Sharing across four donors was highest in naive CD4 (roughly 5%) and lowest in memory CD8 (approximately 0.4%).

About this clone itself: Its target is not known.

Data came from immunoSEQ multiplex PCR; TCRdb stores just in-frame clones and leaves some out. The data show roughly 2,500,000 clones, 90% to 95% seen once. V lost 2 bases and J lost 4, with 27 bases in between. Germline lookup yields CDR1 KGHSH and CDR2 LQKENI. The CDR3 length is 19 residues. The chain is built from TRBV18 and TRBJ2-7; tentative D call: TRBD1 (6 bases). The sequencing input was naive CD4+ T cells from PBMCs. The subset here: CD45RA+ positively selected. This TCR was recovered from a man between 18 and 29 years old in good health. Some clones in this sample may be carry-over from other donors' samples. CDR3 nucleotide sequence: TGTGCCAGCTCACCAAGTTGGGGGCAGGTGGCCGGGAACAAATACGAGCAGTACTTC. It translates to CASSPSWGQVAGNKYEQYF.